The present TCR beta chain was sequenced within a study of cytomegalovirus exposure and HLA in healthy donors. Study at large: Both the 120 or so validation repertoires and the approximately 670 first-cohort repertoires used the same platform, as reported by a later analysis.

Data came from immunoSEQ multiplex PCR; TCRdb stores just in-frame clones and leaves some out. The data contain around 190,000 clones, about 85% of them seen just once; the ten biggest clones take up approximately 16%. In the case of this clone: Its target is not known.

General study findings and limits: A classifier reportedly called cytomegalovirus status with high sensitivity and specificity.

Germline loops: CDR1 MDHEN, CDR2 SYDVKM. V lost 5 bases, J lost 1 base, and 6 bases stayed unmatched. The CDR3 is made up of 15 amino acids. This receptor was obtained from a man aged 18 to 29 in good health and CMV-seropositive. This sequence joins TRBV28 and TRBJ1-1; 8 nucleotides match TRBD1. Sequences were obtained from PBMCs. The CDR3 reads CASSPLGQENTEAFF. The CDR3 DNA is TGTGCCAGCAGTCCCCTGGGACAGGAGAACACTGAAGCTTTCTTT.